This is a list of T cell receptor beta chains from one sample in a study of technical replicates of blood from several donors. Libraries were prepared by immunoSEQ multiplex PCR; TCRdb keeps only in-frame clonotypes and omits some of them. Among roughly 15,000 clones listed, around 82% were seen once. Sequenced: PBMCs. The receptors derive from a human donor in good health. Each CDR3 is given with its conserved first and last residue. D genes are given only for firm matches. The size field is filled for only some rows; it gives once, few, many or a size class.

V	J	D	size	CDR3	DNA
TRBV5-4	TRBJ2-7	TRBD2	.	CASSRDYFHEQYF	TGTGCCAGCAGCCGGGACTATTTCCACGAGCAGTACTTC
TRBV2	TRBJ1-1	.	.	CASSDQGIGVNTEAFF	TGTGCCAGCAGCGATCAGGGGATTGGGGTGAACACTGAAGCTTTCTTT
TRBV30	TRBJ2-7	TRBD1	.	CAWSLDRVVSYEQYF	TGTGCCTGGAGTTTGGACAGGGTGGTTTCCTACGAGCAGTACTTC
TRBV15	TRBJ2-5	TRBD1	.	CATSDWTGGFETQYF	TGTGCCACCAGCGACTGGACAGGGGGCTTTGAGACCCAGTACTTC
TRBV9	TRBJ2-6	.	.	CASSVSSSGANVLTF	TGTGCCAGCAGCGTGTCGAGCTCTGGGGCCAACGTCCTGACTTTC
TRBV9	TRBJ2-1	.	.	CASIDSVWPFVDNEQFF	TGTGCCAGCATAGACAGCGTGTGGCCCTTCGTGGACAATGAGCAGTTCTTC
TRBV10-3	TRBJ2-3	TRBD2	.	CAISESGTSGTNTQYF	TGTGCCATCAGTGAGTCCGGGACTAGCGGGACGAATACGCAGTATTTT
TRBV28	TRBJ2-2	.	.	CASGSLPGELFF	TGTGCCAGCGGTAGTTTACCCGGGGAGCTGTTTTTT
TRBV6-1	TRBJ2-3	.	.	CASSEDPGLSTNTQYF	TGTGCCAGCAGTGAAGATCCAGGACTAAGCACAAATACGCAGTATTTT
TRBV6-1	TRBJ2-1	TRBD2	.	CASSEALAATYNEQFF	TGTGCCAGCAGTGAAGCCCTAGCGGCCACCTACAATGAGCAGTTCTTC
TRBV4-2	TRBJ2-1	TRBD2	.	CASSQTLAGAYNEQFF	TGTGCCAGCAGCCAGACACTAGCGGGAGCTTACAATGAGCAGTTCTTC
TRBV6-6	TRBJ2-7	TRBD2	.	CASRSGGVSYEQYF	TGTGCCAGCAGGAGTGGGGGGGTCTCCTACGAGCAGTACTTC
TRBV4-2	TRBJ1-5	TRBD1	few	CASSQQGGWDFQPQHF	TGTGCCAGCAGCCAGCAGGGGGGATGGGATTTTCAGCCCCAGCATTTT
TRBV5-1	TRBJ1-3	.	once	CASSLGYRASGNTIYF	TGCGCCAGCAGCTTAGGTTACAGGGCCTCTGGAAACACCATATATTTT
TRBV7-3	TRBJ1-1	TRBD1	.	CASSLGQGGRGEAFF	TGTGCCAGCAGCTTAGGCCAGGGGGGAAGGGGTGAAGCTTTCTTT